The T cell receptor (beta chain) described here comes from a study of CD8+ T cells in alopecia areata. In each case, RNA was isolated and then reverse transcribed into cDNA as the sequencing template. Method: immunoSEQ multiplex PCR; TCRdb's copy keeps in-frame clones and lacks some. Of 270,000 or so clones in the sample, roughly 50% were seen once. V lost 0 bases and J 3 bases, leaving 9 bases between the germline ends. Germline values: CDR1 SGHDT, CDR2 YYEEEE. The CDR3 runs 15 residues. Indicated treatment: oral pan-JAK inhibitor, 5-10 mg twice daily. The input for sequencing was CD4+ T cells sorted from blood, taken at week 24, from a patient treated with tofacitinib. The rearrangement joins TRBV5-6 to TRBJ1-4; the D is unclear. This clonotype was obtained from a human donor with alopecia areata. The CDR3 here is CASSLGPSSNEKLFF. For the CDR3, the DNA is TGTGCCAGCAGCTTGGGACCCTCATCTAATGAAAAACTGTTTTTT.